Below are 4 T cell receptor beta chains sequenced from a single sample in a study of blood T cell repertoires in COVID-19. TCRdb's copy holds only in-frame clones and misses some; the assay was immunoSEQ multiplex PCR. The data contain 250,000 to 300,000 clones, around 86% of them singletons. The sequenced material came from peripheral blood. The receptor set was obtained from a woman in her thirties with active or convalescent COVID-19.

The chain employs TRBV28 and TRBJ2-7; the match to TRBD2 covers 9 bases. Trimming cost V 5 bases and J 3 bases; bases outside gene matches: 8. CDR3 size: 15 residues. Germline CDR1 is MDHEN and CDR2 is SYDVKM. Here the CDR3 reads CASSIPSGARYEQYF. In DNA form, the CDR3 reads TGTGCCAGCAGTATACCTAGCGGGGCTCGCTACGAGCAGTACTTC. The complete variable domain, with remaining parts taken from reference TRBV28 and TRBJ2-7, reads DVKVTQSSRYLVKRTGEKVFLECVQDMDHENMFWYRQDPGLGLRLIYFSYDVKMKEKGDIPEGYSVSREKKERFSLILESASTNQTSMYLCASSIPSGARYEQYFGPGTRLTVT.

V gene TRBV30 combines with J gene TRBJ1-2, with 10 bases lining up with TRBD1. Losses at the gene ends were 3 bases for V and 14 bases for J; bases not matched to a gene: 6. This CDR3 has 11 residues. Germline V gene sequence: CDR1 GTSNPN, CDR2 SVGIG (reference sequence). The CDR3 DNA reads as TGTGCCTGGAGCAGGGACAGGGGAACTACCTTC. This codes for CAWSRDRGTTF.

The V call is TRBV9, the J call TRBJ2-2; 9 bases fit TRBD2. The CDR3 is made up of 16 amino acids. The germline V gene has CDR1 SGDLS and CDR2 YYNGEE. V lost 4 bases, J lost 2 bases, and 6 bases stayed unmatched. The CDR3 sequence: CASSLVSGGNTGELFF. The DNA for the CDR3 is TGTGCCAGCAGCCTTGTTAGCGGGGGTAACACCGGGGAGCTGTTTTTT.

A note on this clone: Other DNA sequences in this sample translate to the same CDR3. The chain joins TRBV7-2 to TRBJ2-5, with 8 bases fitting TRBD1. The CDR3 is 15 residues long. V gave up 1 base and J gave up 2 bases; unmatched junction bases: 3. Germline V gives CDR1 SGHTA, CDR2 FQGNSA. CDR3 bases: TGTGCCAGCAGCTTAGGGACAGGGAATCAAGAGACCCAGTACTTC. Amino acid sequence: CASSLGTGNQETQYF.